This entry describes one TCR beta chain. These data belong to a study of T-cell memory formation after mild COVID-19. Study as a whole: Each donor largely had its own TCR clusters.

V dropped 3 bases and J dropped 2 bases, with 5 bases sitting between them. Per germline, CDR1 DFQATT and CDR2 SNEGSKA (reference sequence). The CDR3 covers 12 residues. A single record per CDR3 protein comes from TCRdb applying MiXCR to the 5' RACE reads. The sample shows 250,000 to 350,000 distinct CDR3 sequences, approximately 14% of them seen only once. The specimen sequenced was PBMCs or a T cell subset sorted from them (not recorded which). The receptor comes from a man aged 18 to 29 who had mild COVID-19 (a few samples of this study predate the infection). Cell type and time point are not known. The gene calls are TRBV20-1 and TRBJ1-5; D unclear. The CDR3 here is CSARRGNQPQHF. CDR3 nucleotides: TGCAGTGCTAGGAGGGGCAATCAGCCCCAGCATTTT.